This record covers a single T cell receptor (beta chain). Measured with immunoSEQ multiplex PCR; TCRdb has only the in-frame clones, and not every one. The sample contains 65,000 to 90,000 clones, approximately 83% of which appear only once. The data were obtained in a study of technical replicates of blood from a few donors. Per the germline V gene, CDR1 is LGHNA and CDR2 is YSLEER. Trimming shortened V by 0 bases and J by 4 bases, and 19 bases separated the two germline ends. The CDR3 totals 17 residues. Sequencing used PBMCs. The chain recombines TRBV4-3 with TRBJ2-7; D gene unclear. This TCR was sampled from a human donor in good health. Some clones in this sample may be carry-over from other donors' samples. CDR3 DNA: TGCGCCAGCAGCCAAGAGGTGGCTGCCCCCGTTCAGTACGAGCAGTACTTC. It yields the protein CASSQEVAAPVQYEQYF.